This T cell receptor (beta chain) was observed in a study of CD8+CD57+ T cells in acquired aplastic anemia. The wider study: Quantities of DNA derived from sorted CD4+ and CD8+ cells averaged approximately 3 ug.

Points from the study as a whole: Controls did not differ significantly from patients in CD8+ Simpson's diversity. About 28 sequences, all CD8+ CDR3, were shared between patients and controls.

About this clonotype: Its antigen is not known.

Genomic DNA provided the template from which TCR beta VDJ and CDR3 profiles were obtained. MiXCR, run by TCRdb on the reads, gives a single entry per CDR3 protein. The repertoire includes about 160,000 distinct CDR3 sequences, 71% of them detected once, and more than 35% sits in the top ten. The CDR3 covers 12 residues. CDR1 is LGHNT, CDR2 FRNRAP, per germline. Trimming cost V 5 bases and J 5 bases, with 10 bases left between them. Patients sequenced had flow cytometry evidence of CD8+CD57+ cell expansion. Patients had not yet gotten any therapy when their blood was taken for sampling. The sequence was obtained from a human donor with aplastic anemia. The sequenced sample was sorted CD4+, CD8+, or CD8+CD57+ T cells (not recorded which) from PBMCs. The genes are TRBV12-5 and TRBJ2-7; D is possibly TRBD1 or TRBD2 (5 bases each). The CDR3 is CASGPRGDEQYF. CDR3 DNA sequence: TGTGCTAGTGGTCCCAGAGGGGACGAGCAGTACTTC.